The rows below give T cell receptor beta chains drawn from one sample of a study of shared T cell receptors in the human thymus. Some clones are missing from TCRdb's copy, which holds only in-frame ones; the method was immunoSEQ multiplex PCR. This sample carries around 340,000 clones, around 93% of them seen once, and the ten largest clones take around 0.019%. The sequenced sample consisted of thymocytes. These receptors all stem from a human donor. Both conserved end residues are part of each CDR3. A D gene is named only where the DNA matches it firmly. The listing skips clone size in some rows; elsewhere it reads once, few, many or a size class.

j_gene: TRBJ1-1; d_gene: .; abundance: .; v_gene: TRBV28; CDR3nt: TGTGCCAGCAGTTTAAGGATGAACACTGAAGCTTTCTTT; CDR3aa: CASSLRMNTEAFF
j_gene: TRBJ2-2; d_gene: .; abundance: .; v_gene: TRBV19; CDR3nt: TGTGCCAGTAGTATAGAGGGCACTATCGCGAACACCGGGGAGCTGTTTTTT; CDR3aa: CASSIEGTIANTGELFF
j_gene: TRBJ2-7; d_gene: TRBD1; abundance: .; v_gene: TRBV28; CDR3nt: TGTGCCAGCAGAACGAGGCCGACAGGGAACCCCTACGAGCAGTACTTC; CDR3aa: CASRTRPTGNPYEQYF
j_gene: TRBJ2-3; d_gene: TRBD1; abundance: once; v_gene: TRBV2; CDR3nt: TGTGCCAGCACCACGGACAGGGGGCTGGATACGCAGTATTTT; CDR3aa: CASTTDRGLDTQYF
j_gene: TRBJ2-3; d_gene: TRBD2; abundance: .; v_gene: TRBV4-2; CDR3nt: TGTGCCAGCAGCACTCTAGCGGGACCCGATACGCAGTATTTT; CDR3aa: CASSTLAGPDTQYF
j_gene: TRBJ2-3; d_gene: .; abundance: once; v_gene: TRBV5-1; CDR3nt: TGCGCCAGCAGCCCCATCAGGGGTAGCACAGATACGCAGTATTTT; CDR3aa: CASSPIRGSTDTQYF
j_gene: TRBJ2-5; d_gene: TRBD2; abundance: .; v_gene: TRBV5-1; CDR3nt: TGCGCCAGCAGCCCCCTCGCTGGACTAGCGGGAGAGACCCAGTACTTC; CDR3aa: CASSPLAGLAGETQYF
j_gene: TRBJ2-7; d_gene: .; abundance: .; v_gene: TRBV20-1; CDR3nt: TGCAGTGCTGGGAGAGGGGAGCAGTACTTC; CDR3aa: CSAGRGEQYF
j_gene: TRBJ2-1; d_gene: TRBD2; abundance: .; v_gene: TRBV28; CDR3nt: TGTGCCAGCAGTTCAGGGGCCCCATGGTCCTGTAGCGGGAGGTTTTGGAATGAGCAGTTCTTC; CDR3aa: CASSSGAPWSCSGRFWNEQFF
j_gene: TRBJ2-5; d_gene: .; abundance: once; v_gene: TRBV28; CDR3nt: TGTGCCAGCAGTACCTCCCTGGGGCTCCCGTACTTC; CDR3aa: CASSTSLGLPYF
j_gene: TRBJ1-5; d_gene: .; abundance: .; v_gene: TRBV6-5; CDR3nt: TGTGCCAGCAGTTACTCGAGACTGCAAGATCAGCCCCAGCATTTT; CDR3aa: CASSYSRLQDQPQHF
j_gene: TRBJ1-4; d_gene: .; abundance: once; v_gene: TRBV2; CDR3nt: TGTGCCAGCAGTGAAGCTCCCAGGGAATTGGGAGATTCTGTGCTGTTTTTT; CDR3aa: CASSEAPRELGDSVLFF
j_gene: TRBJ2-7; d_gene: TRBD2; abundance: .; v_gene: TRBV28; CDR3nt: TGTGCCAGCACCGCCCCTCGTGTTGCGGGAGGAGGCGAGCAGTACTTC; CDR3aa: CASTAPRVAGGGEQYF
j_gene: TRBJ2-2; d_gene: TRBD1; abundance: .; v_gene: TRBV5-1; CDR3nt: TGCGCCAGCAGCTTGGATTCGAGGACAGGCTACACCGGGGAGCTGTTTTTT; CDR3aa: CASSLDSRTGYTGELFF
j_gene: TRBJ2-1; d_gene: TRBD2; abundance: .; v_gene: TRBV18; CDR3nt: TGTGCCAGCTCATCCCTAGCGGCCATCGGGGGTTACAATGAGCAGTTCTTC; CDR3aa: CASSSLAAIGGYNEQFF
j_gene: TRBJ1-5; d_gene: .; abundance: .; v_gene: TRBV28; CDR3nt: TGTGCCAGTTCTTCGACAGGCAATCAGCCCCAGCATTTT; CDR3aa: CASSSTGNQPQHF
j_gene: TRBJ2-7; d_gene: TRBD2; abundance: .; v_gene: TRBV5-1; CDR3nt: TGCGCCAGCAGCTCGAAAGGACTAGCGGGAGTCAGGGGGCAGTACTTC; CDR3aa: CASSSKGLAGVRGQYF
j_gene: TRBJ2-3; d_gene: TRBD2; abundance: .; v_gene: TRBV27; CDR3nt: TGTGCCAGCAGTTTAAAATCTGGGTCTAGCGGGAGAGGGGATACGCAGTATTTT; CDR3aa: CASSLKSGSSGRGDTQYF
j_gene: TRBJ2-1; d_gene: .; abundance: .; v_gene: TRBV19; CDR3nt: TGTGCCAGTAGGGGGGACGGTCTAGCCGCCGAGCAGTTCTTC; CDR3aa: CASRGDGLAAEQFF
j_gene: TRBJ2-3; d_gene: .; abundance: .; v_gene: TRBV7-2; CDR3nt: TGTGCCAGCAGCTCAAAGAGGATTGGCGGCACAGATACGCAGTATTTT; CDR3aa: CASSSKRIGGTDTQYF
j_gene: TRBJ1-3; d_gene: .; abundance: few; v_gene: TRBV6-5; CDR3nt: TGTGCCAGCAGGCCGGGGTTTCCTGGAAACACCATATATTTT; CDR3aa: CASRPGFPGNTIYF
j_gene: TRBJ2-7; d_gene: .; abundance: .; v_gene: TRBV7-3; CDR3nt: TGTGCCAGCAGCTTACCAGAACTAGACGAGCAGTACTTC; CDR3aa: CASSLPELDEQYF
j_gene: TRBJ1-2; d_gene: TRBD1; abundance: .; v_gene: TRBV29-1; CDR3nt: TGCAGCGTTGAATCTGGCCCCGGGACAGGGAATTCTGGCTACACCTTC; CDR3aa: CSVESGPGTGNSGYTF
j_gene: TRBJ2-1; d_gene: TRBD2; abundance: .; v_gene: TRBV6-6; CDR3nt: TGTGCCAGCAGTTTACTAGCGGGTTTGAATGAGCAGTTCTTC; CDR3aa: CASSLLAGLNEQFF
j_gene: TRBJ2-1; d_gene: .; abundance: .; v_gene: TRBV4-1; CDR3nt: TGCGCCAGCAGCGAACCGGGACGGGACAATGAGCAGTTCTTC; CDR3aa: CASSEPGRDNEQFF
j_gene: TRBJ2-7; d_gene: .; abundance: .; v_gene: TRBV4-2; CDR3nt: TGTGCCAGCAGCCAAGAAGGCGGCTCCTACGAGCAGTACTTC; CDR3aa: CASSQEGGSYEQYF
j_gene: TRBJ1-2; d_gene: TRBD1; abundance: .; v_gene: TRBV25-1; CDR3nt: TGTGCCAGCAGTTCAAGTGGGACAGGGACCTATGGCTACACCTTC; CDR3aa: CASSSSGTGTYGYTF
j_gene: TRBJ2-5; d_gene: TRBD1; abundance: .; v_gene: TRBV11-2; CDR3nt: TGTGCCAGCAGCTTAGCCGACAGGGGGGGAAAGACCCAGTACTTC; CDR3aa: CASSLADRGGKTQYF
j_gene: TRBJ2-3; d_gene: .; abundance: .; v_gene: TRBV11-2; CDR3nt: TGTGCCAGCAGCTTAGAGGACCTCCCTCTCACAGATACGCAGTATTTT; CDR3aa: CASSLEDLPLTDTQYF
j_gene: TRBJ1-2; d_gene: .; abundance: .; v_gene: TRBV28; CDR3nt: TGTGCCAGCAGTGGGACGGAGAACCTCTATGCCTACACCTTC; CDR3aa: CASSGTENLYAYTF
j_gene: TRBJ2-7; d_gene: TRBD2; abundance: .; v_gene: TRBV7-9; CDR3nt: TGTGCCAGCAGCTCCTCCGGGACTAGCGGGGATTCCTACGAGCAGTACTTC; CDR3aa: CASSSSGTSGDSYEQYF
j_gene: TRBJ1-5; d_gene: TRBD1; abundance: .; v_gene: TRBV19; CDR3nt: TGTGCCAGTAGTACCTCAGGGGGCACGTATCAGCCCCAGCATTTT; CDR3aa: CASSTSGGTYQPQHF
j_gene: TRBJ1-2; d_gene: .; abundance: .; v_gene: TRBV30; CDR3nt: TGTGCCTGGAGTCGGACGGATCGCCCAGGGGGCTACACCTTC; CDR3aa: CAWSRTDRPGGYTF
j_gene: TRBJ1-1; d_gene: .; abundance: .; v_gene: TRBV2; CDR3nt: TGTGCCAGCTTCTATTACTCTGAAGCTTTCTTT; CDR3aa: CASFYYSEAFF
j_gene: TRBJ2-1; d_gene: TRBD2; abundance: .; v_gene: TRBV19; CDR3nt: TGTGCCAGTAGTCAAAGCCGCACGACTAGCGGGAATGAGCAGTTCTTC; CDR3aa: CASSQSRTTSGNEQFF
j_gene: TRBJ2-1; d_gene: .; abundance: once; v_gene: TRBV25-1; CDR3nt: TGTGCCAGCAGTGACACCCCGGGATCCAGATCCAATGAGCAGTTCTTC; CDR3aa: CASSDTPGSRSNEQFF
j_gene: TRBJ2-1; d_gene: .; abundance: .; v_gene: TRBV2; CDR3nt: TGTGCCAGCAGTGATGAGTATGAGCAGTTCTTC; CDR3aa: CASSDEYEQFF
j_gene: TRBJ1-5; d_gene: TRBD1; abundance: .; v_gene: TRBV6-1; CDR3nt: TGTGCCAGCAGTGACTACCCGGGACAGGGGCCCAATCAGCCCCAGCATTTT; CDR3aa: CASSDYPGQGPNQPQHF
j_gene: TRBJ2-3; d_gene: .; abundance: .; v_gene: TRBV7-8; CDR3nt: TGTGCCAGCAGCCAGGTCGCGGATACGCAGTATTTT; CDR3aa: CASSQVADTQYF
j_gene: TRBJ1-2; d_gene: TRBD1; abundance: .; v_gene: TRBV9; CDR3nt: TGTGCCAGCAGCGGACCCGGGACAGGCTATGGCTACACCTTC; CDR3aa: CASSGPGTGYGYTF
j_gene: TRBJ2-3; d_gene: .; abundance: .; v_gene: TRBV11-2; CDR3nt: TGTGCCAGCAGCCCAAAGGTTCAGGGCCCCAATGCGCCGCAGTATTTT; CDR3aa: CASSPKVQGPNAPQYF
j_gene: TRBJ1-4; d_gene: .; abundance: .; v_gene: TRBV14; CDR3nt: TGTGCCAGCAGCCAGAAACAGGGAACTAATGAAAAACTGTTTTTT; CDR3aa: CASSQKQGTNEKLFF
j_gene: TRBJ2-1; d_gene: .; abundance: .; v_gene: TRBV19; CDR3nt: TGTGCCAGTACAGCCTCCGCCTACAATGAGCAGTTCTTC; CDR3aa: CASTASAYNEQFF
j_gene: TRBJ2-3; d_gene: TRBD2; abundance: .; v_gene: TRBV11-2; CDR3nt: TGTGCCAGCAGCCGCATAGCGGCTAGCGGGAGAACAGATACGCAGTATTTT; CDR3aa: CASSRIAASGRTDTQYF
j_gene: TRBJ1-1; d_gene: .; abundance: .; v_gene: TRBV28; CDR3nt: TGTGCCACCGGGGACCTACAGCACACTGAAGCTTTCTTT; CDR3aa: CATGDLQHTEAFF
j_gene: TRBJ2-1; d_gene: .; abundance: .; v_gene: TRBV4-3; CDR3nt: TGCGCCAGCAGCCGACTACAGCACAATGAGCAGTTCTTC; CDR3aa: CASSRLQHNEQFF
j_gene: TRBJ1-5; d_gene: .; abundance: .; v_gene: TRBV29-1; CDR3nt: TGCAGCGCTGGGTGGGGGACTAGCAATCAGCCCCAGCATTTT; CDR3aa: CSAGWGTSNQPQHF
j_gene: TRBJ1-5; d_gene: .; abundance: few; v_gene: TRBV15; CDR3nt: TGTGCCACCCGGGACAAGTTCAATCAGCCCCAGCATTTT; CDR3aa: CATRDKFNQPQHF
j_gene: TRBJ1-5; d_gene: .; abundance: .; v_gene: TRBV4-3; CDR3nt: TGCGCCAGCAGCCAAGATATTAGGACTACCGGTAGCAATCAGCCCCAGCATTTT; CDR3aa: CASSQDIRTTGSNQPQHF
j_gene: TRBJ2-7; d_gene: TRBD2; abundance: .; v_gene: TRBV18; CDR3nt: TGTGCCAGCTCACCACGGGCGGGAGAGGGACACGAGCAGTACTTC; CDR3aa: CASSPRAGEGHEQYF
j_gene: TRBJ2-3; d_gene: TRBD2; abundance: .; v_gene: TRBV5-1; CDR3nt: TGCGCCAGCAGCTTGTGTCGGGAGGGCCGGATTGATACGCAGTATTTT; CDR3aa: CASSLCREGRIDTQYF
j_gene: TRBJ2-3; d_gene: TRBD2; abundance: .; v_gene: TRBV2; CDR3nt: TGTGCCATCGGGACTAGCGGTAACACAGATACGCAGTATTTT; CDR3aa: CAIGTSGNTDTQYF
j_gene: TRBJ1-5; d_gene: .; abundance: .; v_gene: TRBV6-1; CDR3nt: TGTGCCAGCAGTGAACAAAAGCGGCCCCAGCATTTT; CDR3aa: CASSEQKRPQHF
j_gene: TRBJ2-7; d_gene: .; abundance: .; v_gene: TRBV9; CDR3nt: TGTGCCAGCAGCGTAGCTTGGGCGGGCCCTCCCTACGAGCAGTACTTC; CDR3aa: CASSVAWAGPPYEQYF
j_gene: TRBJ2-5; d_gene: TRBD1; abundance: .; v_gene: TRBV14; CDR3nt: TGTGCCAGCAGCCTTGCCCCCAGGGGGTCCGCGACCCAGTACTTC; CDR3aa: CASSLAPRGSATQYF